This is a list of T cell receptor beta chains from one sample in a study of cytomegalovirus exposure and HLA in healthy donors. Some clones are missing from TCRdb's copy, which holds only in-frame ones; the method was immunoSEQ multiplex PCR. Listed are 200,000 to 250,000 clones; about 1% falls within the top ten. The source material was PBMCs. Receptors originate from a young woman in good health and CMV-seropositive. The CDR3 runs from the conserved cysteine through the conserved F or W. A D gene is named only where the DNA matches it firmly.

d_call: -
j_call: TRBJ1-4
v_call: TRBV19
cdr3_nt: TGTGCCAGTAGTACAGGGCCGAATGAAAAGCTGTTTTTT
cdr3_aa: CASSTGPNEKLFF

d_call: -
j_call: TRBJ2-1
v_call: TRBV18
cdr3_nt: TGTGCCAGCTCACCGCCTGCTGACTGGCAAAATGAGCAGTTCTTC
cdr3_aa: CASSPPADWQNEQFF

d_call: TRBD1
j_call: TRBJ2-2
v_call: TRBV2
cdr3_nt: TGTGCCAGCAGAGGACAGGGGAGCACCGGGGAGCTGTTTTTT
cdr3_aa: CASRGQGSTGELFF

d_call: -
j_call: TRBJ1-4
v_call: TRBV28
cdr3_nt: TGTGCCAGCAGTTTAGGCGGGGGCCGGATTGAAAAACTGTTTTTT
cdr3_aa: CASSLGGGRIEKLFF

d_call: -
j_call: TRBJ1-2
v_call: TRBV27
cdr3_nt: TGTGCCAGCAGAACAACCCGGAGGGGACTCCTTCTTAACTATGGCTACACCTTC
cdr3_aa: CASRTTRRGLLLNYGYTF

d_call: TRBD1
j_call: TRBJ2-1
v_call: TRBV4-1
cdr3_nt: TGCGCCAGCAGCCGTGACAGGGGGTACAATGAGCAGTTCTTC
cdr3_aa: CASSRDRGYNEQFF

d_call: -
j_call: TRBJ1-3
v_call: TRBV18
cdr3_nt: TGTGCCAGCTCCCTTATCCCAACGGAGCACGCCATATATTTT
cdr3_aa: CASSLIPTEHAIYF

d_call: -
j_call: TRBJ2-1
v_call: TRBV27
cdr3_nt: TGTGCCAGCAGTCCAGGGGCCGTTGAGCAGTTCTTC
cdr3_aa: CASSPGAVEQFF

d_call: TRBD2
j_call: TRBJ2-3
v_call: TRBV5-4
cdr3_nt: TGTGCCAGCAGCTTACCAAGGACTAGCAGTTCATCAGATACGCAGTATTTT
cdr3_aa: CASSLPRTSSSSDTQYF

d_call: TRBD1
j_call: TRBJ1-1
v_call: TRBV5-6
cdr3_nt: TGTGCCAGCAGCGTCAGGGGGTCGGGAGGGGGCACTGAAGCTTTCTTT
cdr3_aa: CASSVRGSGGGTEAFF

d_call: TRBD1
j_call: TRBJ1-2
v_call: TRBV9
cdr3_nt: TGTGCCAGCAGCGTCTCTTACAGGGGACCTAACTATGGCTACACCTTC
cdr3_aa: CASSVSYRGPNYGYTF

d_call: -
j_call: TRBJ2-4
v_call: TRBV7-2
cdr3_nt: TGTGCCAGCAGTCTAGGGGGGGAAAACATTCAGTACTTC
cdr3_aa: CASSLGGENIQYF

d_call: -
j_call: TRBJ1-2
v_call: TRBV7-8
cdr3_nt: TGTGCCAGCAGCTCAGACAGACTAGGCACCTTC
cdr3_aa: CASSSDRLGTF

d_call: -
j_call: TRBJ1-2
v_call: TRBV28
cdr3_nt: TGTGCCAGCAGTTTAGAGGGGACTGCCTATGGCTACACCTTC
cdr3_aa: CASSLEGTAYGYTF

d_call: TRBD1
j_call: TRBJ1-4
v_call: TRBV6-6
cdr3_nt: TGTGCCAGCAGTCCCCAGGGACAGTCGAGAGAAAAACTGTTTTTT
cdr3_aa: CASSPQGQSREKLFF

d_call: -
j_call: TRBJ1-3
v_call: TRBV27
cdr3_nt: TGTGCCAGCAGTGAAAGGGCCCGGGGGGGAAACACCATATATTTT
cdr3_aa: CASSERARGGNTIYF

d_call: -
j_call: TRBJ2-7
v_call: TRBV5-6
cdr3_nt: TGTGCCAGCAGCTCCCGGGATTCATCCTACGAGCAGTACTTC
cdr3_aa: CASSSRDSSYEQYF

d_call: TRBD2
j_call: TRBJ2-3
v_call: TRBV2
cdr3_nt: TGTGCCAGCAGTGCCCTTCCCACTAGCGGGGATAGCGGAGATACGCAGTATTTT
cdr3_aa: CASSALPTSGDSGDTQYF

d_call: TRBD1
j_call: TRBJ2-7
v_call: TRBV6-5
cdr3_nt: TGTGCCAGCAGTTTAGGGACAGGCCCCTACGAGCAGTACTTC
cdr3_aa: CASSLGTGPYEQYF

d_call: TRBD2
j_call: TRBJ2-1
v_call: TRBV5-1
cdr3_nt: TGCGCCAGCAGCTTGGAGACTAGCGGGTACAATGAGCAGTTCTTC
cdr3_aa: CASSLETSGYNEQFF

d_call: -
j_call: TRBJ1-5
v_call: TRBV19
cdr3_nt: TGTGCCAGTAGTCTCGCAAGAGATCAGCCCCAGCATTTT
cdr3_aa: CASSLARDQPQHF

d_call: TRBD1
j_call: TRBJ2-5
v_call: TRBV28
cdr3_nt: TGTGCCAGCAGTTCAGACAGGGGGGGTAAAGAGACCCAGTACTTC
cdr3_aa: CASSSDRGGKETQYF

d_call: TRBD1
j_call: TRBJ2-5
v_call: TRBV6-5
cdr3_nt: TGTGCCAGCAGTCAGGACAGGGCCGAAGAGACCCAGTACTTC
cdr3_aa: CASSQDRAEETQYF

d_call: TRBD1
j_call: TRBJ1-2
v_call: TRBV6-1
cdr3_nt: TGTGCCAGCAGTGATCAAGACAGGGACCGTAACTATGGCTACACCTTC
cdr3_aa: CASSDQDRDRNYGYTF

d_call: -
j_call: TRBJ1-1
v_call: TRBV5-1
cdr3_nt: TGCGCCAGCAGCTCACCTGGGCGCCCGGAAGCTTTCTTT
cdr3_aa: CASSSPGRPEAFF

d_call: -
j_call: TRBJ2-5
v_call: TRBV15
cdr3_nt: TGTGCCACCAGAATAACAGGGTCCCGACAAGAGACCCAGTACTTC
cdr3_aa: CATRITGSRQETQYF

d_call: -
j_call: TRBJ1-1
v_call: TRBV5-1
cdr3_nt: TGCGCCAGCAGCTTGGCCGGGCAGGGTCGAGGTATGAACACTGAAGCTTTCTTT
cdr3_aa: CASSLAGQGRGMNTEAFF

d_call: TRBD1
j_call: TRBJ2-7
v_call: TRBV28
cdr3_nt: TGTGCCAGCGCGCAACAGGGGGGAACCGACGAGCAGTACTTC
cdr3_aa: CASAQQGGTDEQYF

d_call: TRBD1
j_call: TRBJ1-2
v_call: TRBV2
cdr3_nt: TGTGCCAGCAGTGAGCCCCGGGACAGGCAATCTAACTATGGCTACACCTTC
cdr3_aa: CASSEPRDRQSNYGYTF

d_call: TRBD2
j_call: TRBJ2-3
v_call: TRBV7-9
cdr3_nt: TGTGCCAGCAGCTTACCAGCGAGCGGGGTAATCACAGATACGCAGTATTTT
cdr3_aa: CASSLPASGVITDTQYF

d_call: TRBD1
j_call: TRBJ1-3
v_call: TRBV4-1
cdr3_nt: TGCGCCAGCACACCGGGACAGGGGGCGATCACTGGAAACACCATATATTTT
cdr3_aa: CASTPGQGAITGNTIYF

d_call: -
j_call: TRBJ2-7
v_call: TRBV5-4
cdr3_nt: TGTGCCAGCAGCCTAGGCTCTGGTTACGAGCAGTACTTC
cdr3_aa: CASSLGSGYEQYF

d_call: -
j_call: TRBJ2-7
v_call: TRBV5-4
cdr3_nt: TGTGCCAGCAGCTTGTTCGGGGAGAGGGCCTACGAGCAGTACTTC
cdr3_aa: CASSLFGERAYEQYF

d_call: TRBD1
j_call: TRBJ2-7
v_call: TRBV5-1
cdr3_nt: TGCGCCAGCAGTACAGGGGTCGGGGAGCAGTACTTC
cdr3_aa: CASSTGVGEQYF

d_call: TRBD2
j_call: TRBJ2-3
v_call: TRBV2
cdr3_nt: TGTGCCAGCAGCCAGACTAGCGGGAGTACAGATACGCAGTATTTT
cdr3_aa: CASSQTSGSTDTQYF

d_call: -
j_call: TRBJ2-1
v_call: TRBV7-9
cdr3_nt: TGTGCCAGCATATTAGTAGCGGTCTCCTACAATGAGCAGTTCTTC
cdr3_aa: CASILVAVSYNEQFF

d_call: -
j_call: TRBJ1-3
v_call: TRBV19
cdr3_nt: TGTGCCAGTAATACGGCAGGGGCGATTTCTGGAAACACCATATATTTT
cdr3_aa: CASNTAGAISGNTIYF

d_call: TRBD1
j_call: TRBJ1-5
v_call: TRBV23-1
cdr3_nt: TGCGCCAGCAGTCAATCTGGCGACAGGGAAGGGCGTCAGCCCCAGCATTTT
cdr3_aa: CASSQSGDREGRQPQHF

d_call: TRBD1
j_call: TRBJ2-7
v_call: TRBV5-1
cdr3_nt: TGCGCCAGCAGCTTGACCGACAGGGGCGTCGAGCAGTACTTC
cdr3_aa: CASSLTDRGVEQYF

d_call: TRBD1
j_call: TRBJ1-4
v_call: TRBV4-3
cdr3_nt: TGCGCCAGCAGCCGATTCACCGGGACAGGGGATACTAATGAAAAACTGTTTTTT
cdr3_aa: CASSRFTGTGDTNEKLFF

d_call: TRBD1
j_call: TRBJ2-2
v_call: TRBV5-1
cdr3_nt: TGCGCCAGCAGCCTGAAGGCAGGGGGTGCCCCGAACACCGGGGAGCTGTTTTTT
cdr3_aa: CASSLKAGGAPNTGELFF

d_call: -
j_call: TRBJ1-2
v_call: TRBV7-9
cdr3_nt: TGTGCCAGCAGCCCAGGGGCGGTAGGAGGCTACACCTTC
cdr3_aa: CASSPGAVGGYTF

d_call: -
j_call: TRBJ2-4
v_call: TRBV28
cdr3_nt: TGTGCCAGCAGTTTACCCACAGCGGCGGCCAAAAACATTCAGTACTTC
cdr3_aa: CASSLPTAAAKNIQYF

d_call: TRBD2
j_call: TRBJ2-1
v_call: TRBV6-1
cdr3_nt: TGTGCCAGCAGTGAAGCGCGGGGGGCCTTCTACAATGAGCAGTTCTTC
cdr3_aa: CASSEARGAFYNEQFF

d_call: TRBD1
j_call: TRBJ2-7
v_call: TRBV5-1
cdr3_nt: TGCGCCAGCAGCTTATTGGGACAGGACTACGAGCAGTACTTC
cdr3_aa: CASSLLGQDYEQYF

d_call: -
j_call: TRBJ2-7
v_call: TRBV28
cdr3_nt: TGTGCCAGCAGTTCGAGTAGTCCCTACGAGCAGTACTTC
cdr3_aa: CASSSSSPYEQYF

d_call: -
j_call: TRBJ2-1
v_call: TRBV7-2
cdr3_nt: TGTGCCAGCAGCTTGGTGCTAGCAAACAATGAGCAGTTCTTC
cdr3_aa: CASSLVLANNEQFF

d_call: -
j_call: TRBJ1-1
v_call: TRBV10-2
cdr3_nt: TGCGCCAGCAGCCCCTCCAGGGGAGGGACTGAAGCTTTCTTT
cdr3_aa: CASSPSRGGTEAFF

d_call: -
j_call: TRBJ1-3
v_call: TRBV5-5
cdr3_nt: TGTGCCAGCAGCTTGATGCCGACGGGAACTGGAAACACCATATATTTT
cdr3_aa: CASSLMPTGTGNTIYF

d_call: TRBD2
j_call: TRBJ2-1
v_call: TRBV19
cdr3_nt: TGTGCCAGTAGTTCCTTAGCGGGAGGGCCAAGGCAGTTCTTC
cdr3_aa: CASSSLAGGPRQFF

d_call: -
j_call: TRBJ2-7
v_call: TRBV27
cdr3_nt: TGTGCCAGCAGTTTAATGCAGGAAACCTACGAGCAGTACTTC
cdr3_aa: CASSLMQETYEQYF

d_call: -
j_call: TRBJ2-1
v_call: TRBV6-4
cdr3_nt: TGTGCCAGCAGTTACGACACGCACAATGAGCAGTTCTTC
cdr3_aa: CASSYDTHNEQFF

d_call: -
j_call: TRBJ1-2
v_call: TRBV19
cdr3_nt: TGTGCCAGTAGTCCCCCCACCGTTAGACACCATAACTATGGCTACACCTTC
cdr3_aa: CASSPPTVRHHNYGYTF

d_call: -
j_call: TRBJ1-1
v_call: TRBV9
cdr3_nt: TGTGCCAGCAGCGTAGGTTTACAGAACACTGAAGCTTTCTTT
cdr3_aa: CASSVGLQNTEAFF

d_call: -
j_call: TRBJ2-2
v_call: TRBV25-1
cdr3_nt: TGTGCCAGCCGTCGGGGGGCGGGCACCGGGGAGCTGTTTTTT
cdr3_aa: CASRRGAGTGELFF

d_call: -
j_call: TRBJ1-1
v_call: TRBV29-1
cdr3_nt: TGCAGCGTGTCCATGAACACTGAAGCTTTCTTT
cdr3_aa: CSVSMNTEAFF

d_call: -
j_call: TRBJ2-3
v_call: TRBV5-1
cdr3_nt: TGCGCCAGCAGCCCGGATCCCGGGGCAGATACGCAGTATTTT
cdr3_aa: CASSPDPGADTQYF

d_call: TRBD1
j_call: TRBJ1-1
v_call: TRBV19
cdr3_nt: TGTGCCAGTAGTCCCATCCGGACAGGGGAAGCTTTCTTT
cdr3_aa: CASSPIRTGEAFF

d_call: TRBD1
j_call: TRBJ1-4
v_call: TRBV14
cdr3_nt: TGTGCCAGCAGCTACGGACAGGGTTATGAAAAACTGTTTTTT
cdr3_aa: CASSYGQGYEKLFF

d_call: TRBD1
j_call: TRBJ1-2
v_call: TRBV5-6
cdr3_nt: TGTGCCAGCAGCACCTGGACAGGGGGATCCTATGGCTACACCTTC
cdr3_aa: CASSTWTGGSYGYTF